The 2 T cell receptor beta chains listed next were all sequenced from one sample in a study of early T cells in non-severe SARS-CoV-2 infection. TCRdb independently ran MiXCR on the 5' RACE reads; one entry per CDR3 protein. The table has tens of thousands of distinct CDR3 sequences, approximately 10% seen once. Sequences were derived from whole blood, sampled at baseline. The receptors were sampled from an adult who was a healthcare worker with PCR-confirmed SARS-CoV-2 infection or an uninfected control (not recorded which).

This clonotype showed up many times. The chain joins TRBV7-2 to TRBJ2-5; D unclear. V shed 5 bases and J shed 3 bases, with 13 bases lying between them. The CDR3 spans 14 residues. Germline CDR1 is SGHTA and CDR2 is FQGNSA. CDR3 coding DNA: TGTGCCAGCAGCCACTACTATGGGAAAGAGACCCAGTACTTC. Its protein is CASSHYYGKETQYF. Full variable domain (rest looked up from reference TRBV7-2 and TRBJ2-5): GAGVSQSPSNKVTEKGKDVELRCDPISGHTALYWYRQSLGQGLEFLIYFQGNSAPDKSGLPSDRFSAERTGGSVSTLTIQRTQQEDSAVYLCASSHYYGKETQYFGPGTRLLVL.

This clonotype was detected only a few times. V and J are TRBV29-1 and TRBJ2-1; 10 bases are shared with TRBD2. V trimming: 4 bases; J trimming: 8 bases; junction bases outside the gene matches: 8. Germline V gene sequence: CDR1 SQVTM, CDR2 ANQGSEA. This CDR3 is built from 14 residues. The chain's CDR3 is CSVARLAGADEQFF. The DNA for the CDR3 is TGCAGCGTTGCCCGCCTAGCGGGGGCTGATGAGCAGTTCTTC.